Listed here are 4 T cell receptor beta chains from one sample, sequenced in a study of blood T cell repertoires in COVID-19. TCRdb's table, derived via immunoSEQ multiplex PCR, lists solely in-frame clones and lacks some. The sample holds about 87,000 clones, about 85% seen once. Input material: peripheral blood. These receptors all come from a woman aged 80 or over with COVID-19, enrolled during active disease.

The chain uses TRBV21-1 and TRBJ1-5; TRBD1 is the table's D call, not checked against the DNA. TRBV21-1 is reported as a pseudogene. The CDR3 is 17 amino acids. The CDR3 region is CASSKEPTGRRNQPQHF. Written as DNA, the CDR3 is TGTGCCAGCAGCAAAGAACCAACAGGGCGTCGCAATCAGCCCCAGCATTTT.

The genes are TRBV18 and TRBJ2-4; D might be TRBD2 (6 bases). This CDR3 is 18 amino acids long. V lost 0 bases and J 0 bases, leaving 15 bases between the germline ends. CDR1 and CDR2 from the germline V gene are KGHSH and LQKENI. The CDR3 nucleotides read TGTGCCAGCTCACCACCGGGAGTGGAGGGGCTAGCCAAAAACATTCAGTACTTC. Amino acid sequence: CASSPPGVEGLAKNIQYF.

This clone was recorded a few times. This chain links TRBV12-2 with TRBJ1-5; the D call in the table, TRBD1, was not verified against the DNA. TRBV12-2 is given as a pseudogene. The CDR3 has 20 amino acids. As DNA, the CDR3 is TGTGCAAGTCGCTTAGTAACAGGGGGGCTGCCAACCTATAGCAATCAGCCCCAGCATTTT. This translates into CASRLVTGGLPTYSNQPQHF.

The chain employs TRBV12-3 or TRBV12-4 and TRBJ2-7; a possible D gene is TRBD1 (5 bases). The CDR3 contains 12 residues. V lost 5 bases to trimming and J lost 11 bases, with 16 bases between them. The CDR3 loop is CASSGAGPSKYF. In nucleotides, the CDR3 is TGTGCCAGCAGTGGGGCCGGACCGAGCAAGTACTTC.